Shown below are 5 T cell receptor beta chains from a single sample sequenced in a study of circulating CD8 cells and anti-PD-1 response in melanoma. TCR libraries were prepared from approximately 15 ng of total RNA with the QIAseq Immune Repertoire TCR panel. TCRdb reprocessed the reads via MiXCR and lists one record per CDR3 protein. This table has some 600 distinct CDR3 sequences, roughly 7.2% appearing once. Sorting of live CD3+CD8+TCRalphabeta+ cells by PD-1 and/or TIGIT gave four subsets. The material sequenced was CD8+ T cells from PBMCs, taken at baseline or after one month of anti-PD-1 therapy (not recorded which). The receptors stem from a human donor with melanoma.

This clonotype is termed large. The chain joins TRBV20-1 to TRBJ1-1; D unclear. Germline V lookup: CDR1 DFQATT, CDR2 SNEGSKA (reference sequence). V was shortened by 0 bases and J by 0 bases, with 17 bases between the two germline ends. The CDR3 spans 17 residues. In DNA form, the CDR3 reads TGCAGTGCTAGAGATCCCGGGTCTACGGGAGTGAACACTGAAGCTTTCTTT. Its protein is CSARDPGSTGVNTEAFF.

By share, this clonotype counts as medium-sized. CDR3 amino acids: CASSPRLGEAGELFF. CDR3 in DNA: TGTGCCAGTAGTCCGCGCTTAGGGGAGGCCGGGGAGCTGTTTTTT. This rearrangement joins TRBV19 to TRBJ2-2, with D perhaps TRBD2 (6 bases). Germline V gene lookup returns CDR1 LNHDA and CDR2 SQIVND (reference sequence). Trimming took 5 bases from V and 6 from J, leaving 16 bases between them. There are 15 residues in the CDR3.

By share of the sample, this clonotype is large. V and J are TRBV19 and TRBJ2-2; tentatively, D is TRBD1 or TRBD2 (6 bases each). Germline-derived CDR1 and CDR2 are LNHDA and SQIVND (reference sequence). This CDR3 has 15 residues. The V and J ends lost 5 bases and 7 bases respectively, with 17 bases between them. CDR3 DNA: TGTGCCAGTAGTCCCTGGGGGGCGCCTGACGGGGAGCTGTTTTTT. As protein: CASSPWGAPDGELFF. Together with reference TRBV19 and TRBJ2-2, the CDR3 gives the full variable domain: DGGITQSPKYLFRKEGQNVTLSCEQNLNHDAMYWYRQDPGQGLRLIYYSQIVNDFQKGDIAEGYSVSREKKESFPLTVTSAQKNPTAFYLCASSPWGAPDGELFFGEGSRLTVL.

By its share, this clonotype is medium-sized (0.01 to 0.1%). The chain employs TRBV2 and TRBJ2-1, with 15 bases aligning to TRBD2. Looked up from germline, CDR1 is SNHLY and CDR2 is FYNNEI. With 5 bases clipped from V and 8 bases from J, the junction kept 13 bases outside the gene matches. The CDR3 totals 18 residues. CDR3 nucleotides: TGTGCCAGCAGTCCCCCCTCCTGGACTAGCGGGGGGGTATATGAGCAGTTCTTC. It specifies CASSPPSWTSGGVYEQFF. Together with reference TRBV2 and TRBJ2-1, the CDR3 gives the full variable domain: EPEVTQTPSHQVTQMGQEVILRCVPISNHLYFYWYRQILGQKVEFLVSFYNNEISEKSEIFDDQFSVERPDGSNFTLKIRSTKLEDSAMYFCASSPPSWTSGGVYEQFFGPGTRLTVL.

Sample share makes this clonotype medium-sized. The chain links TRBV27 to TRBJ1-2; a possible D gene is TRBD1 (6 bases). This CDR3 has 15 residues. Germline V gene data show CDR1 as MNHEY and CDR2 as SMNVEV (reference sequence). Trimming removed 0 bases from V and 3 bases from J, with 11 bases in between. This CDR3 reads CASSLSAGAYYGYTF. The CDR3, as DNA: TGTGCCAGCAGTTTATCGGCGGGGGCCTACTATGGCTACACCTTC.